This note documents a single T cell receptor (beta chain) sequence. No antigen is known for it. Base qualities are missing; no much larger clone stands one base away. In total, approximately 690 healthy bone marrow donors made up the cohort. Cohort members were all nominally healthy when sampled, although unrecorded immune exposures were likely present. The donor tested CMV seronegative and was one of the 352 seronegative cohort members. A peripheral blood sample was collected from each donor, and TCR beta sequencing was performed on peripheral blood mononuclear cells. The Qiagen DNeasy Blood Extraction Kit was used to extract genomic DNA from the blood cell samples. The sample comes from a study of cytomegalovirus exposure and HLA in healthy donors (dated by TCRdb to the late 2010s). Notes on the research overall: In an earlier analysis of under 600 of the donors, approximately 260 Gb of sequence data and 95 million to 130 million unique TCR beta sequences from about 179 million T cells were reported. Every discovery cohort repertoire had been produced on one sequencing platform. Rather than using new phenotypic data, the later analysis identified candidate immune exposures from TCR beta sequences and from how often those sequences occurred across donors. The study combined high-throughput TCR immunosequencing, statistical association of individual TCRs with disease status, and machine learning to predict cytomegalovirus infection status. Using immunosequencing, the study profiled T cell repertoires from around 680 subjects and related those repertoires to cytomegalovirus serostatus. A later analysis re-analyzed previously published TCR beta repertoires from several hundred donors and added high-resolution HLA genotyping to study TCR occurrence patterns. HLA typing covered class I and class II loci at four-digit resolution. A later genetic analysis used genome-wide SNP genotypes for about 55% of the 666 donors, treating that subset as a discovery cohort. On average, 235,054 unique TCR beta nucleotide sequences were sequenced per donor among 398 genotyped donors of the cohort, with roughly 20% of those sequences being non-productive. To decide whether each TCR beta V gene segment behaved as functional or pseudogenic, an earlier analysis of fewer than 750 of the donors relied on high-throughput TCR beta sequencing. In addition to the first cohort of 666 subjects, a separate validation cohort of some 120 different subjects was used. Alongside the repertoire data, information on donor age, sex, ethnicity and CMV serostatus was compiled. The genetic ancestry cluster associated with self-reported Caucasian donors included around four fifths of the 350 to 500 genotyped donors. The study was designed to test whether signatures of past pathogen exposure could be identified by cataloging public T cell receptors. An early release that covered several hundred HLA-typed donors contained around 300 gigabases of sequencing data and about 84 million unique TCR sequences. About 5 DR-DQ haplotypes were handled as single units for association and clustering, since linkage in the cohort was strong. Typing coverage differed by locus: A, B, C, DRB1 and DQB1 were typed in about 620-640 donors, DQA1 in around 500, DPA1 in some 570, and DPB1 in approximately 450.

Its CDR3 holds 15 amino acids, cysteine through phenylalanine. The kept DNA is CDR3 alone, 45 bases in frame from the first base. CDR1 MNHEY and CDR2 SVGAGI were looked up in the germline V gene. Trimming accounts for 0 bases at V and 5 bases at J, while the number of junction bases matched to no gene is 4. The paper as a whole reports these results and caveats: Some IMGT-functional V segments, including TRBV6-2 and TRBV6-3, could not be told apart with the 87-base-pair reads, so those segments were excluded. A later genetic analysis reported fewer N-insertions in productive TCRs among donors in an Asian-associated ancestry cluster than the roughly 720-donor mean. Strong co-occurrence of HLA alleles, especially DR and DQ, made assigning TCR associations to individual alleles difficult. Compared with equally common non-associated chains, HLA-associated TCR beta chains in a later analysis were more clonally expanded and had lower generation probabilities. The classifier was reported to diagnose cytomegalovirus status with high specificity and sensitivity in both the original and validation cohorts. Because HLA typing was unavailable for some donors at each locus, only the typed subset was used in association tests. Several of the top co-occurrence clusters appeared to be linked to parvovirus B19, influenza, CMV and Epstein-Barr virus, according to a later analysis. V-gene and J-gene trimming of TCR beta chains was associated with a missense DCLRE1C variant in a later genetic analysis, and the association was replicated in an independent cohort. Most TCR sequences were seen in very few donors, while some public TCRs were found in many individuals. Correlated functional status among segregating V segments might be attributable to linkage disequilibrium, but an unknown experimental factor could not be ruled out. The cohort was sequenced for TCR beta chains only, and without alpha or paired-chain data the features that could be detected were limited. A further reported finding was that TCR beta sequences accurately predicted the HLA-A and HLA-B alleles for most subjects in the first cohort. Immune exposure information for the cohort was limited to CMV serostatus. In an earlier analysis of some 550 of the donors, most TCR beta V segments were observed in productive rearrangements about 87% or about 30% of the time, broadly matching IMGT annotations. At a false discovery rate of 0.05, a later analysis linked some 18,000 TCR beta sequences to specific HLA alleles. In a later analysis, the rate of TCR association differed among HLA loci, with DRB1 alleles having the most associated TCRs and HLA-C alleles having the fewest. The study gave a list of 150 to 200 TCR beta chains associated with cytomegalovirus. Three of the identified cytomegalovirus-associated TCR beta chains were confirmed in vitro to be specific for cytomegalovirus antigens. A cluster of highly shared sequence variants was judged likely to be a technical artifact of the sequencing pipeline. The earlier analysis of 450 to 700 of the donors excluded approximately 15 rarely observed V segments, including chromosome 9 orphons, because counts were too low. It was suggested by the authors that the approach could potentially be generalized to other disease states and immunological phenotypes. Roughly uniform sequencing depth across donors was assumed in presence/absence analyses, although this assumption may not hold. A later analysis found that most CMV-associated TCR beta chains appeared HLA-restricted, with HLA associations seemingly driven largely by CMV exposure.

The receptor library was made with the immunoSEQ multiplex PCR assay. The multiplex PCR relied on a mix of 60 forward primers for TCR Vbeta segments and 13 reverse primers for TCR Jbeta segments. The CDR3 region of rearranged TCR beta genes was amplified from genomic DNA by a multiplex PCR assay. The amplified TCR beta libraries were sequenced on the Illumina HiSeq System as 87-base-pair reads. On the authors' methods: A later analysis tallied roughly 78 million unique TCR beta chains across the roughly 610 repertoires, and some 10 million of those chains were shared by two or more donors. A nearest-neighbor algorithm error-corrected the raw reads and collapsed the reads into unique sequences, merging closely related sequences to remove PCR and sequencing errors. To assign V, D and J gene segments, CDR3 sequences were aligned to IMGT reference sequences. For a sequence to be retained, at least a six-nucleotide match to both a V gene segment and a J gene segment was required. Rearrangements were classified as productive when the CDR3 lacked stop codons and remained in frame with V and J, and all other rearrangements were classified as non-productive. CDR3 was defined by IMGT convention, running from the second conserved V-encoded cysteine to the conserved J-encoded phenylalanine. The earlier analysis of fewer than 750 of the donors excluded sequences that lacked an unambiguous match to a single V gene segment. In an earlier analysis of 587 of the donors, V segments were called functional above 56.7% productive rearrangements and were called segregating when the between-donor standard deviation exceeded 5%. A statistical classification framework was built for diagnosing cytomegalovirus status from the catalog of TCR beta chain sequences. In a later analysis, TCR nucleotide sequences were compared against IMGT/GENE-DB human TR gene sequences so that V and J genes could be assigned. A later analysis assigned CDR3 sequences and most-parsimonious VDJ recombination scenarios with the TCRdist pipeline. In a later analysis, each TCR beta chain was defined by its CDR3 amino acid sequence together with its V-gene family, and reads without a unique V-gene family were excluded. In a later analysis, 450 to 600 highly shared, low-generation-probability nucleotide sequences were removed to address suspected cross-contamination and a sequencing artifact. In a later analysis, a clonal expansion index for each public chain was calculated from normalized within-repertoire ranks of inferred template counts. Generation probabilities in a later analysis came from a VDJ recombination model fitted to out-of-frame rearrangements, and those results were checked against IGoR. Hypergeometric tests were used in a later analysis to score TCR-TCR, TCR-HLA and TCR-CMV co-occurrence, with a repertoire-size bias correction applied to the TCR pairs. In a later analysis, false discovery rates were estimated by permuting HLA or CMV assignments 20 times. In a later analysis, co-occurring TCRs were grouped using DBSCAN, with TCRdist sequence similarity added in when clustering inside HLA-allele-positive subsets. For co-occurrence clustering, repertoires with fewer than 30,000 or more than 120,000 public chains were excluded, along with roughly five repertoires with anomalous nucleotide sharing. TCRdb took over this immuneACCESS table, retaining in-frame rearrangements with V and J assigned. Such tables are incomplete; in checked studies, under half of the missing clones stem from an unresolved V gene, and the remainder is unexplained. V and J calls and clone size are as listed in that table; D and trimming were resolved from the DNA. This sample has 200,000 to 300,000 clones in its table, and approximately 85% of those were observed once. 0.2% to 0.25% of the sample lies in the top ten.

Sequenced sample: PBMCs. The receptor was derived from a girl aged 2-15 years in good health and CMV-seronegative. The rearranged chain carries TRBV6-5 and TRBJ1-2, with TRBD1 matching 9 junction bases. The bases are TGTGCCAGCAGTTACTCACAGGGGGCCGTTTATGGCTACACCTTC. It is translated as CASSYSQGAVYGYTF.